This record concerns one T cell receptor (beta chain) sequence. This entry is derived from a study of blood T cell repertoires in COVID-19. Only in-frame clones appear in the TCRdb table, and some are missing; sequencing was by immunoSEQ multiplex PCR. The sample includes about 160,000 clones, roughly 85% seen only once; the top ten take around 3.2%. In germline, CDR1 is MNHEY, CDR2 SVGEGT. CDR3 size: 16 residues. Unmatched junction bases numbered 6, after V lost 5 bases and J lost 0 bases. The V and J genes are TRBV6-2 or TRBV6-3 and TRBJ1-5, with TRBD1 matching 8 bases. The TCR was taken from a human donor with acute or convalescent COVID-19. The donor label of this sample is uncertain. The specimen was peripheral blood. The chain's CDR3 is CASSARDRRSNQPQHF. The CDR3 bases are TGTGCCAGCAGTGCCCGGGACAGGCGTAGCAATCAGCCCCAGCATTTT.